This T cell receptor beta chain was observed in a study of blood T cell repertoires in COVID-19. The data were produced by immunoSEQ multiplex PCR, yet TCRdb's version contains in-frame clones alone and is incomplete. The sample shows 150,000 to 200,000 clones, roughly 86% of them seen only once. Per germline, CDR1 SGHAT and CDR2 FQNNGV. V lost 1 base and J 2 bases, leaving 6 bases between the germline ends. The length of the CDR3 is 14 residues. The source of this sequence is a man aged 35-49 years with active or convalescent COVID-19. The specimen sequenced was peripheral blood. This rearrangement joins TRBV11-2 to TRBJ1-5; D remains ambiguous. This CDR3 is CASSLVSGNQPQHF. For the CDR3, the DNA is TGTGCCAGCAGCTTAGTTTCGGGCAATCAGCCCCAGCATTTT.